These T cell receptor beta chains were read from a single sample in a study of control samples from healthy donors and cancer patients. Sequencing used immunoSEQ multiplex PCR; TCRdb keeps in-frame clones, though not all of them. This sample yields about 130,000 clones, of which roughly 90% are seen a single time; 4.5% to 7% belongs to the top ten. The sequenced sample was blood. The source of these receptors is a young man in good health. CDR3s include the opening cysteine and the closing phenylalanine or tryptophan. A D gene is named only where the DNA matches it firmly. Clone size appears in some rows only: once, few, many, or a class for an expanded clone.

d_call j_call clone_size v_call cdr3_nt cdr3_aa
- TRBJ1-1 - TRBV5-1 TGCGCCAGCAGCTGGGGAGGGGACACTGAAGCTTTCTTT CASSWGGDTEAFF
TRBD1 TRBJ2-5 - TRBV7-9 TGTGCCAGCAGCTTAACGGGACAGGGGGCCGCGGAGACCCAGTACTTC CASSLTGQGAAETQYF
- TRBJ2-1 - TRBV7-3 TGTGCCAGCAGCTTAACGTTCCCCAACAATGAGCAGTTCTTC CASSLTFPNNEQFF
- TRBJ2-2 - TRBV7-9 TGTGCCAGCAGCTTGGGTACCGGGGAGCTGTTTTTT CASSLGTGELFF
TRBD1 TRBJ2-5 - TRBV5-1 TGCGCCAGCAGCAATCAGGGGGCTGGCGAGACCCAGTACTTC CASSNQGAGETQYF
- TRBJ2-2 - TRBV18 TGTGCCAGCTCACCAGGGCACCCGAACACCGGGGAGCTGTTTTTT CASSPGHPNTGELFF
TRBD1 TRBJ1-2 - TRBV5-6 TGTGCCAGCAGCCCGGGACAGGGGTACGGCTACACCTTC CASSPGQGYGYTF
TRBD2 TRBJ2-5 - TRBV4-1 TGCGCCAGCAGCCAAGGAGTGACTAGCGGAAAAGAGACCCAGTACTTC CASSQGVTSGKETQYF
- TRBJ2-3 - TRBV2 TGTGCCAGCAGTGAAGGGGCTAGCTTCACAGATACGCAGTATTTT CASSEGASFTDTQYF
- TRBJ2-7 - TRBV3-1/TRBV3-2 TGTGCCAGCAGCCAAGGGGCCAGCTCCTACGAGCAGTACTTC CASSQGASSYEQYF
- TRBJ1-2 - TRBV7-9 TGTGCCAGCAGCTTAGGATTAACGGGGCCGGGTGGCTACACCTTC CASSLGLTGPGGYTF
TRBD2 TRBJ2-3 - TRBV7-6 TGTGCCAGCAGCTTAGAGGTAGCGGGGGGGCAAGGTACGCAGTATTTT CASSLEVAGGQGTQYF
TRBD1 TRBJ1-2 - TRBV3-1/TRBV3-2 TGTGCCAGCAGCCAAGTTACGAGAGGGGGCGGTTTCCGTGGCTACACCTTC CASSQVTRGGGFRGYTF
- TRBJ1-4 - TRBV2 TGTGCCAGCAGTGAAGAGGAAAAACTGTTTTTT CASSEEEKLFF
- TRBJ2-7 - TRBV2 TGTGCCAGCAGTCGAGACGTATACGAGCAGTACTTC CASSRDVYEQYF
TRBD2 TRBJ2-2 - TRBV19 TGTGCCAGTAGTATAGTGGCGGGGGGGCCTACCGGGGAGCTGTTTTTT CASSIVAGGPTGELFF
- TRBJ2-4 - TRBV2 TGTGCCAGCATCTACCCGTTAGCCAAAAACATTCAGTACTTC CASIYPLAKNIQYF
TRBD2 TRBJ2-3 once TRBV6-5 TGTGCCAGCAGCACGTCCGGGACTAGCGATACGCAGTATTTT CASSTSGTSDTQYF
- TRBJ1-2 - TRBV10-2 TGCGCCAGCAGTGAGTCGTCAGGGGCCTATGGCTACACCTTC CASSESSGAYGYTF
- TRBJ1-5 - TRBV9 TGTGCCCCCGTAGGGCGGCCCCAGCATTTT CAPVGRPQHF
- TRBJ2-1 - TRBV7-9 TGTGCCAGCAGCTTAGAGACAGGCAGTGGGCAGTTCTTC CASSLETGSGQFF
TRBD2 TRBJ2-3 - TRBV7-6 TGTGCCAGCAGCTCAATCCTAGCGGGGGGCACAGATACGCAGTATTTT CASSSILAGGTDTQYF
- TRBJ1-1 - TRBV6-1 TGTGCCAGCAGTGACGGGGGGTCGTACACTGAAGCTTTCTTT CASSDGGSYTEAFF
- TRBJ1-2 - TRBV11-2 TGTGCCAGCAGACAGAGAACGGGCGACAGTAGTACCTTC CASRQRTGDSSTF
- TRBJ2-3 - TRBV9 TGTGCCAGCAGCGTAGTGGCCAGGGGTAGCACAGATACGCAGTATTTT CASSVVARGSTDTQYF
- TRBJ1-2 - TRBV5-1 TGCGCCAGCAGCTTGGACGGGGACTATGGCTACACCTTC CASSLDGDYGYTF
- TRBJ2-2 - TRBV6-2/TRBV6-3 TGTGCCAGCAGTTACGACCCCAGGGGAGGGGAGCTGTTTTTT CASSYDPRGGELFF
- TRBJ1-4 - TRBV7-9 TGTGCCAGCAGCCCCGGGGGGGCTAATGAAAAACTGTTTTTT CASSPGGANEKLFF
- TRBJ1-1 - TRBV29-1 TGCAGCGCCCCGACGGGGAGGGACACTGAAGCTTTCTTT CSAPTGRDTEAFF
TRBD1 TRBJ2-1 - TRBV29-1 TGCAGCGTTGAAGATCCGCAGGGGGCAGGTATTGAGCAGTTCTTC CSVEDPQGAGIEQFF
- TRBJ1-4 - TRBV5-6 TGTGCCAGCAGCCCGCGGACTGCCACGTCAACTAATGAAAAACTGTTTTTT CASSPRTATSTNEKLFF
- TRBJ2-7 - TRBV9 TGTGCCAGCAGCGTAGGAGGGATCCCCTACGAGCAGTACTTC CASSVGGIPYEQYF
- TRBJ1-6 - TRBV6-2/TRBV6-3 TGTGCCAGCAGTTACTTACGAAGACGGAATTCACCCCTCCACTTT CASSYLRRRNSPLHF
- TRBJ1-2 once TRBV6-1 TGTGCCAGCAGTGATTTCGGGGAAGGGTTCTATGGCTACACCTTC CASSDFGEGFYGYTF
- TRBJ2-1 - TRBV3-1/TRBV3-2 TGTGCCAGCAGCCAAACCACTCCCAATGAGCAGTTCTTC CASSQTTPNEQFF
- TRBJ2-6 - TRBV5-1 TGCGCCAGCAGCTTGGGGCAGGTAATCTCTGGGGCCAACGTCCTGACTTTC CASSLGQVISGANVLTF
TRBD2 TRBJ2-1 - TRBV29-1 TGCAGCGTTGACGCTACTGGGGGGGGAACTGAGCAGTTCTTC CSVDATGGGTEQFF
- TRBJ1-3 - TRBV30 TGTGCCTGGAGCCCAGGCATTTCCTCTGGAAACACCATATATTTT CAWSPGISSGNTIYF
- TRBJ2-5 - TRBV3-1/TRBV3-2 TGTGCCAGCAGCCAAGATATGGGAGAGACCCAGTACTTC CASSQDMGETQYF
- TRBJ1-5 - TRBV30 TGTGCCTGGCAAGGACAGCCTGATCAGCCCCAGCATTTT CAWQGQPDQPQHF
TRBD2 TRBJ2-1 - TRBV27 TGTGCCAGCAAAACCGGGACTAGCGGCTATACCTACAATGAGCAGTTCTTC CASKTGTSGYTYNEQFF
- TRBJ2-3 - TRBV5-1 TGCGCCAGCAGCTTGTGGGCCGATACGCAGTATTTT CASSLWADTQYF
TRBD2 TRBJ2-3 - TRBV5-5 TGTGCCAGCAGCACCCGGACTAGCCCTGCCACAGATACGCAGTATTTT CASSTRTSPATDTQYF
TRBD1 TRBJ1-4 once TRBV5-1 TGCGCCAGCAGCACCGGACAGGGCAAGGCTAAAAAACTGTTTTTT CASSTGQGKAKKLFF
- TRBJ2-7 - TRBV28 TGTGCCAGCAGCTCCCGTGGGGTCTACGAGCAGTACTTC CASSSRGVYEQYF
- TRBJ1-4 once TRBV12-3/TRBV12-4 TGTGCCAGTAGGGGATCAACTAATGAAAAACTGTTTTTT CASRGSTNEKLFF
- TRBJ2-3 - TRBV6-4 TGTGCCAGCAGTGAAATGGGCACCACTAGCACAGATACGCAGTATTTT CASSEMGTTSTDTQYF
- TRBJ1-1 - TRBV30 TGTGCCTGGAGTGCAGGGGTCACTGAAGCTTTCTTT CAWSAGVTEAFF
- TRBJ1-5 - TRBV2 TGTGCCAGCAGTGAAGCATACCGTTACCCCAATCAGCCCCAGCATTTT CASSEAYRYPNQPQHF
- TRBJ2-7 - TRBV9 TGTGCCAGCAGCGTACTGGACAATTCCTACGAGCAGTACTTC CASSVLDNSYEQYF
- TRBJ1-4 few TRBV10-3 TGTGCCATCAGTCGGTTGACTAATGAAAAACTGTTTTTT CAISRLTNEKLFF
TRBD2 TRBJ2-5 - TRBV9 TGTGCCAGCAGCGGACGGGACTACCTTCAAGAGACCCAGTACTTC CASSGRDYLQETQYF